This is a list of T cell receptor beta chains from one sample in a study of blood T cell repertoires in COVID-19. Libraries were prepared by immunoSEQ multiplex PCR; TCRdb keeps only in-frame clonotypes and omits some of them. The table shows about 230,000 clones, with 70% to 90% occurring only once. The sequenced sample was peripheral blood. The receptor set was obtained from a man aged 25 to 40 with COVID-19, enrolled during active disease. Each CDR3 is given with its conserved first and last residue. A D gene is named only where the DNA matches it firmly. For some rows the clone size is stated as once, few or many, or as a class when expanded; others skip it.

TRBJ1-2 | - | - | TRBV7-9 | CASSPRTDLYGYTF | TGTGCCAGCAGCCCGCGGACAGACCTCTATGGCTACACCTTC
TRBJ2-3 | - | - | TRBV18 | CASSPPKEGGTDTQYF | TGTGCCAGCTCACCACCGAAAGAAGGGGGCACAGATACGCAGTATTTT
TRBJ2-2 | TRBD1 | - | TRBV24-1 | CAASTGLIDTGELFF | TGTGCCGCTTCGACAGGGCTCATCGACACCGGGGAGCTGTTTTTT
TRBJ1-2 | - | - | TRBV27 | CASSFYVGGSGGYTF | TGTGCCAGCAGTTTTTACGTAGGGGGATCCGGCGGCTACACCTTC
TRBJ1-5 | - | - | TRBV27 | CASSILSLTDLSNQPQHF | TGTGCCAGCAGTATCCTGAGTCTGACTGACCTGAGCAATCAGCCCCAGCATTTT
TRBJ1-5 | - | - | TRBV30 | CAWSVQLSHVPLGGGLKSQHF | TGTGCCTGGAGTGTACAATTGAGTCACGTACCACTCGGTGGAGGTTTGAAGTCCCAGCATTTT
TRBJ2-7 | TRBD1 | - | TRBV4-2 | CASSGGTGYTYEQYF | TGTGCCAGCAGCGGGGGGACAGGGTACACCTACGAGCAGTACTTC
TRBJ1-2 | TRBD1 | - | TRBV19 | CASSMGQNYYTF | TGTGCCAGTAGTATGGGACAGAACTACTACACCTTC
TRBJ2-7 | - | - | TRBV27 | CASSPGVTYEQYF | TGTGCCAGCAGCCCGGGGGTTACCTACGAGCAGTACTTC
TRBJ2-4 | TRBD1 | - | TRBV13 | CASSLGAGQGSLGGNIQYF | TGTGCCAGCAGCTTAGGTGCGGGACAGGGCTCCCTAGGAGGAAACATTCAGTACTTC
TRBJ1-2 | TRBD1 | few | TRBV7-2 | CASSPQQGNGYTF | TGTGCCAGCAGCCCACAACAGGGGAATGGCTACACCTTC
TRBJ2-7 | TRBD1 | once | TRBV3-1/TRBV3-2 | CASSLGQVGYEQYF | TGTGCCAGCAGCCTAGGACAGGTAGGCTACGAGCAGTACTTC
TRBJ1-2 | - | - | TRBV18 | CASSPPGVNYGYTF | TGTGCCAGCTCACCGCCAGGGGTGAACTATGGCTACACCTTC
TRBJ1-4 | - | - | TRBV2 | CASKGLRNEKLFF | TGTGCCAGCAAGGGACTTCGAAATGAAAAACTGTTTTTT
TRBJ2-7 | - | once | TRBV4-3 | CASSQDPRSSYEQYF | TGCGCCAGCAGCCAAGACCCCAGAAGCTCCTACGAGCAGTACTTC
TRBJ2-2 | - | few | TRBV7-9 | CASSLGTGDGELFF | TGTGCCAGCAGCTTAGGGACCGGGGACGGGGAGCTGTTTTTT
TRBJ1-1 | - | - | TRBV28 | CASSLPPMAGISAEAFF | TGTGCCAGCAGTTTACCCCCCATGGCGGGGATTAGCGCTGAAGCTTTCTTT
TRBJ2-3 | TRBD2 | - | TRBV11-2 | CASRSGGSLGPDTQYF | TGTGCCAGCCGTAGCGGGGGGTCTCTAGGCCCAGATACGCAGTATTTT
TRBJ1-6 | - | - | TRBV6-5 | CASSSGKESPLHF | TGTGCCAGCAGTTCCGGGAAGGAGTCACCCCTCCACTTT
TRBJ2-3 | - | - | TRBV19 | CASKNRQASTDTQYF | TGTGCCAGTAAAAACCGGCAGGCTAGCACAGATACGCAGTATTTT
TRBJ1-2 | - | few | TRBV7-2 | CASSPGQIGGYTF | TGTGCCAGCAGTCCAGGGCAGATAGGTGGCTACACCTTC
TRBJ2-3 | - | once | TRBV24-1 | CATSDPRGGDTQYF | TGTGCCACCAGTGACCCGAGAGGGGGAGATACGCAGTATTTT
TRBJ1-5 | - | once | TRBV7-2 | CASSLARGSNQPQHF | TGTGCCAGCAGCTTGGCTCGGGGGAGCAATCAGCCCCAGCATTTT
TRBJ1-2 | - | few | TRBV3-1/TRBV3-2 | CASSPGGVGYGYTF | TGTGCCAGCAGCCCTGGAGGGGTCGGCTATGGCTACACCTTC
TRBJ1-2 | TRBD1 | - | TRBV27 | CASSLTGWYGYTF | TGTGCCAGCAGTTTGACAGGGTGGTATGGCTACACCTTC
TRBJ2-1 | TRBD1 | - | TRBV28 | CASKKTGPYNEQFF | TGTGCCAGCAAGAAGACAGGGCCCTACAATGAGCAGTTCTTC
TRBJ1-3 | - | - | TRBV7-2 | CASSPQAVPGGNTIYF | TGTGCCAGCAGCCCTCAGGCGGTTCCGGGAGGAAACACCATATATTTT
TRBJ2-1 | TRBD2 | - | TRBV27 | CASSSSGSIYNEQFF | TGTGCCAGCAGTTCTAGCGGGTCTATCTACAATGAGCAGTTCTTC
TRBJ1-2 | - | once | TRBV7-9 | CASSPTWPGYTF | TGTGCCAGCAGCCCGACATGGCCTGGCTACACCTTC
TRBJ1-2 | - | - | TRBV27 | CASSLMGRDGYTF | TGTGCCAGCAGTTTAATGGGGCGTGATGGCTACACCTTC
TRBJ2-3 | TRBD2 | - | TRBV6-6 | CASTPATSGRTDTQYF | TGTGCCAGCACCCCCGCGACTAGCGGGAGAACAGATACGCAGTATTTT
TRBJ2-7 | - | - | TRBV2 | CASSEPAGFWQYF | TGTGCCAGCAGTGAGCCAGCGGGCTTTTGGCAGTACTTC
TRBJ2-7 | - | once | TRBV28 | CASTLRTESSYEQYF | TGTGCCAGCACCTTGAGGACAGAGAGCTCCTACGAGCAGTACTTC
TRBJ2-3 | TRBD2 | - | TRBV7-3 | CASSLNGLVRDTQYF | TGTGCCAGCAGCTTAAACGGACTAGTACGAGATACGCAGTATTTT
TRBJ1-6 | TRBD1 | - | TRBV5-4 | CASSSSRQGFNSPLHF | TGTGCCAGCAGCTCATCCCGACAGGGCTTTAATTCACCCCTCCACTTT
TRBJ2-7 | TRBD2 | - | TRBV20-1 | CSASFRAGGVGEQYF | TGCAGTGCTAGTTTTCGGGCGGGAGGCGTGGGCGAGCAGTACTTC
TRBJ1-1 | TRBD1 | - | TRBV24-1 | CATSDPTGTLLEAFF | TGTGCCACCAGTGACCCGACAGGGACTCTCCTTGAAGCTTTCTTT
TRBJ2-3 | TRBD2 | - | TRBV15 | CATTTFLAGRTDTQYF | TGTGCCACCACCACATTTCTAGCGGGGCGCACAGATACGCAGTATTTT
TRBJ1-6 | - | - | TRBV18 | CASSPNQGRESPLHF | TGTGCCAGCTCACCAAATCAGGGGCGCGAATCACCCCTCCACTTT
TRBJ1-2 | - | few | TRBV21-1 | CASSVKGTGGIGADGYTF | TGTGCCAGCAGCGTAAAGGGGACAGGGGGGATCGGAGCGGATGGCTACACCTTC
TRBJ2-1 | TRBD2 | - | TRBV5-1 | CASRGTSAYNEQFF | TGCGCCAGCAGGGGCACTAGCGCATACAATGAGCAGTTCTTC
TRBJ1-6 | - | - | TRBV6-6 | CASSPEGIGDNSPLHF | TGTGCCAGCAGTCCCGAGGGCATTGGGGATAATTCACCCCTCCACTTT
TRBJ1-3 | - | - | TRBV18 | CASSPQQTGYSGNTIYF | TGTGCCAGCTCACCTCAACAAACAGGATACTCTGGAAACACCATATATTTT
TRBJ1-5 | TRBD1 | - | TRBV30 | CAWSSGQGSAPQHF | TGTGCCTGGAGTAGCGGACAGGGATCGGCGCCCCAGCATTTT
TRBJ2-7 | - | - | TRBV28 | CASIKSGSSYEQYF | TGTGCCAGCATAAAGTCAGGGTCGTCCTACGAGCAGTACTTC
TRBJ1-1 | - | - | TRBV5-4 | CASGRGLNTEAFF | TGTGCCAGCGGTCGCGGATTGAACACTGAAGCTTTCTTT
TRBJ2-7 | TRBD1 | - | TRBV6-5 | CASSLHGQGVYEQYF | TGTGCCAGCAGTTTACACGGCCAGGGGGTGTACGAGCAGTACTTC
TRBJ2-3 | - | - | TRBV28 | CASSRSSFPADTQYF | TGTGCCAGCAGTCGCTCTAGCTTTCCCGCAGATACGCAGTATTTT
TRBJ1-2 | TRBD1 | - | TRBV2 | CASSLGQGTYYGYTF | TGTGCCAGCAGTTTGGGACAGGGGACTTACTATGGCTACACCTTC
TRBJ1-2 | - | - | TRBV19 | CASSQNHYGYTF | TGTGCCAGTAGTCAGAACCACTATGGCTACACCTTC
TRBJ2-7 | - | - | TRBV2 | CASSVPDTSYEQYF | TGTGCCAGCAGTGTCCCAGACACTTCCTACGAGCAGTACTTC
TRBJ1-4 | - | - | TRBV6-6 | CASSDSSNEKLFF | TGTGCCAGCAGTGACAGTTCTAATGAAAAACTGTTTTTT
TRBJ2-2 | TRBD2 | - | TRBV28 | CASSPLSWEGWTGELFF | TGTGCCAGCAGTCCCTTGTCATGGGAGGGGTGGACCGGGGAGCTGTTTTTT